These 18 T cell receptor beta chains came from one sample sequenced in a study of CXCR3-negative and CXCR3-positive naive CD8 T cells. The study's findings and limits: CXCR3-negative naive cells had less hydrophobic TRB CDR3s than did CXCR3-positive naive cells.

The libraries of TRB cDNA were prepared using 5' RACE with UMI labels. TCRdb re-analyzed the 5' RACE reads; it lists each CDR3 protein once, without DNA. The sample spans about 63,000 distinct CDR3 sequences; the ten largest clones claim 4.8%. Antigen specificity for these receptors is unknown. Sample: naive CXCR3+ CD8+ T cells from blood. Subset given: CD45RO-CCR7+CD27+CD95- naive CD8+ T cells expressing CXCR3 (TNR3+). All receptors derive from a human donor in good health. Some clones in this sample may be carry-over from other donors' samples.

This chain's CDR3 is CSVEKQGASYEQYF. The V gene is TRBV29-1, the J gene TRBJ2-7; lacking DNA, the TRBD1 call made by TCRdb goes unchecked. The CDR3 runs to 14 residues. CDR1 and CDR2 (germline): SQVTM, ANQGSEA.

This chain uses TRBV6-6 with TRBJ2-7; TCRdb's assignment of TRBD1 cannot be checked, as there is no DNA. The CDR3 consists of 13 residues. The germline CDR1 and CDR2 sequences are MNHNY and SVGAGI (reference sequence). The CDR3 protein is CASTTGASNEQYF.

The chain carries TRBV29-1 and TRBJ1-2; TCRdb's assignment of TRBD1 cannot be checked, as there is no DNA. CDR3 length equals 11 residues. Germline V gene data show CDR1 as SQVTM and CDR2 as ANQGSEA. CDR3 sequence reads: CSVDRTGGYTF.

This chain links TRBV29-1 with TRBJ1-1. CDR3 length: 11 amino acids. The germline V gene has CDR1 SQVTM and CDR2 ANQGSEA. The CDR3 loop reads CSAWVNTEAFF.

The CDR3 region is CSVSDRPEGTEAFF. The gene calls are TRBV29-1 and TRBJ1-1; TCRdb's assignment of TRBD1 cannot be checked, as there is no DNA. This CDR3 is built from 14 residues. The germline V gene has CDR1 SQVTM and CDR2 ANQGSEA.

The chain couples TRBV28 to TRBJ2-2. Per the germline V gene, CDR1 is MDHEN and CDR2 is SYDVKM. This CDR3 has 13 amino acids. The chain's CDR3 is CASSFSVAGELFF.

The CDR3: CASSPLGRDSKETQYF. The rearrangement uses TRBV7-6 and TRBJ2-5; TCRdb gives TRBD1 as the D gene, but with no DNA this cannot be confirmed. The CDR3 is 16 residues long. The germline CDR1 and CDR2 sequences are SGHVS and FNYEAQ.

This sequence joins TRBV7-6 and TRBJ2-5. Germline CDR1 and CDR2: SGHVS and FNYEAQ. The length of the CDR3 is 12 residues. The CDR3 reads CASSLVRETQYF.

This CDR3 reads CSARDMRRQGSNQPQHF. The rearrangement uses TRBV20-1 and TRBJ1-5; TCRdb selects TRBD1, and the lack of DNA leaves this call unchecked. Germline CDR1 DFQATT, CDR2 SNEGSKA (reference sequence). The CDR3 is 17 residues long.

J is TRBJ1-1 and V is TRBV7-8; TCRdb's assignment of TRBD1 cannot be checked, as there is no DNA. The germline V gene encodes CDR1 SGHVS and CDR2 FQNEAQ. The CDR3 has 15 amino acids. CDR3 sequence reads: CASTIYPGAWTEAFF.

The chain employs TRBV12-3 or TRBV12-4 and TRBJ2-1; as DNA is missing, the TRBD2 call by TCRdb cannot be tested. The CDR3 spans 15 residues. The CDR3 spells CASSQSGLRGHEQFF.

This sequence joins TRBV5-6 and TRBJ2-7; TCRdb indicates TRBD1, and absent DNA this call remains unverified. The CDR3 has 14 residues. Germline assignment: CDR1 SGHDT and CDR2 YYEEEE. The CDR3 here is CASSLFYREDEQYF.

The rearrangement uses TRBV29-1 and TRBJ2-5; TCRdb outputs TRBD1, but without DNA this stays unchecked. Germline-derived CDR1 and CDR2 are SQVTM and ANQGSEA. This CDR3 is built from 15 residues. CDR3: CSVEIWADNQETQYF.

This chain uses TRBV5-1 with TRBJ2-7. This CDR3 region has 13 residues. CDR1 and CDR2 (germline): SGHRS, YFSETQ. CDR3: CASSQAGFYEQYF. Using reference TRBV5-1 and TRBJ2-7 for the parts outside the CDR3, the full variable domain is KAGVTQTPRYLIKTRGQQVTLSCSPISGHRSVSWYQQTPGQGLQFLFEYFSETQRNKGNFPGRFSGRQFSNSRSEMNVSTLELGDSALYLCASSQAGFYEQYFGPGTRLTVT.

The rearrangement joins TRBV12-3 or TRBV12-4 to TRBJ2-1; the TRBD1 assignment by TCRdb is unverifiable without DNA. The CDR3 totals 16 residues. This CDR3 is CASSSERGETYNEQFF.

The chain uses TRBV6-6 and TRBJ1-1; TCRdb gives TRBD1 as the D gene, but with no DNA this cannot be confirmed. CDR3 size: 18 residues. Germline V gene sequence: CDR1 MNHNY, CDR2 SVGAGI (reference sequence). CDR3 sequence reads: CASSYSLEWTTPFTEAFF.

CDR3 in amino acids: CSVPGQSHEQYF. The chain has TRBV29-1 and TRBJ2-7; the D call of TRBD1 rests on TCRdb alone, since no DNA is present to check it. The CDR3 length is 12 residues. CDR1 and CDR2 (germline): SQVTM, ANQGSEA.

V usage is TRBV2 and J usage is TRBJ2-7; the D gene TCRdb calls, TRBD2, cannot be checked with no DNA. The CDR3 runs 15 residues. The germline CDR1 and CDR2 sequences are SNHLY and FYNNEI. The chain's CDR3 is CASRGASGGSYEQYF. The whole variable domain, remainder taken from reference TRBV2 and TRBJ2-7, is EPEVTQTPSHQVTQMGQEVILRCVPISNHLYFYWYRQILGQKVEFLVSFYNNEISEKSEIFDDQFSVERPDGSNFTLKIRSTKLEDSAMYFCASRGASGGSYEQYFGPGTRLTVT.